Below, 9 T cell receptor beta chains from the same sample are listed, as sequenced in a study of shared clonotypes between healthy human individuals (dated by TCRdb to about 2020). The library was produced with the immunoSEQ multiplex PCR assay. The clones in this table, taken by TCRdb from immuneACCESS, are in-frame only. Not every clone is retained; where verified, under half of the shortfall comes from an unresolved V gene, and the cause of the rest is unknown. Present in this sample are approximately 720,000 clones, around 92% of which were seen just once. The ten most abundant clones make up 24% of the sample. For the CD8 naive samples, CD45RO-negative cells were positively selected for CCR7, yielding a CD45RA+CCR7+ population from which TemRA cells were excluded. Sequenced input: naive CD8+ T cells sorted from blood. Sample cell subset or site, as interpreted from the label and publication: CD45RA+CCR7+. All receptors derive from a man aged 30 to 45 in good health.

The chain is built from TRBV7-9 and TRBJ2-5, with D tentatively TRBD1 (5 bases). V dropped 8 bases and J dropped 7 bases, with 8 bases sitting between them. The CDR3 length is 10 residues. The germline CDR1 and CDR2 sequences are SEHNR and FQNEAQ (reference sequence). The CDR3 sequence is CASAQGTQYF. DNA for the CDR3: TGTGCCAGCGCCCAGGGGACCCAGTACTTC. The full variable domain, rest sourced from reference TRBV7-9 and TRBJ2-5, is DTGVSQNPRHKITKRGQNVTFRCDPISEHNRLYWYRQTLGQGPEFLTYFQNEAQLEKSRLLSDRFSAERPKGSFSTLEIQRTEQGDSAMYLCASAQGTQYFGPGTRLLVL.

The chain is built from TRBV15 and TRBJ2-1; 9 bases agree with TRBD1. CDR3 length: 15 amino acids. Unmatched junction bases numbered 4, after V lost 3 bases and J lost 4 bases. Germline V lookup: CDR1 LNHNV, CDR2 YYDKDF (reference sequence). CDR3 coding DNA: TGTGCCACCAGCAGCGGGACAGGGATGTACAATGAGCAGTTCTTC. Its translation is CATSSGTGMYNEQFF.

This rearrangement joins TRBV4-1 to TRBJ2-1; 7 bases are shared with TRBD1. CDR1 and CDR2 (germline): MGHRA, YSYEKL. CDR3 size: 15 residues. The ends lost 4 bases at V and 7 bases at J; junction bases unmatched: 10. The CDR3 bases are TGCGCCAGCAGCCCCCTTAGACAGGGAATGAATGAGCAGTTCTTC. It translates to CASSPLRQGMNEQFF.

Remarks on this clone: The identical CDR3 is also encoded by other nucleotide sequences in the sample. V and J are TRBV4-1 and TRBJ2-7; D remains ambiguous. The CDR3 spans 13 residues. The germline V and J ends were trimmed by 3 bases and 1 base, with 7 bases remaining between them. Germline values: CDR1 MGHRA, CDR2 YSYEKL. The CDR3 protein is CASSQARSYEQYF. DNA for the CDR3: TGCGCCAGCAGCCAGGCCAGATCCTACGAGCAGTACTTC.

The rearrangement joins TRBV7-9 to TRBJ1-1; 8 bases line up with TRBD1. Germline values: CDR1 SEHNR, CDR2 FQNEAQ (reference sequence). There are 14 residues in the CDR3. V lost 6 bases, J lost 1 base, and 4 bases stayed unmatched. The CDR3 spells CASRLDRGNTEAFF. The CDR3 region has the DNA TGTGCCAGCAGGCTAGACAGGGGGAACACTGAAGCTTTCTTT.

The chain employs TRBV25-1 and TRBJ2-7, with 7 bases matching TRBD2. From germline, CDR1 is MGHDK and CDR2 SYGVNS. The CDR3 is made up of 14 amino acids. Unmatched junction bases numbered 6, after V lost 5 bases and J lost 2 bases. The CDR3 region has the DNA TGTGCCAGCAGTCTCCGGGAGGCTCCCTACGAGCAGTACTTC. This translates into CASSLREAPYEQYF.

The V call is TRBV29-1, the J call TRBJ2-6; D is undetermined. CDR3 length: 13 residues. From germline, CDR1 is SQVTM and CDR2 ANQGSEA. V gave up 4 bases and J gave up 2 bases, with 6 bases separating them. The CDR3 here is CSVVGAGANVLTF. CDR3 in DNA: TGCAGCGTTGTTGGAGCTGGGGCCAACGTCCTGACTTTC.

The chain joins TRBV7-3 to TRBJ2-1; 10 positions agree with TRBD2. The CDR3 sequence is 15 residues long. V dropped 9 bases and J dropped 5; count of bases not matched to a gene: 10. Germline-derived CDR1 and CDR2 are SGHTA and FQGTGA. The CDR3 here is CARTRTSGRDNEQFF. The CDR3 DNA sequence: TGTGCCAGGACGAGGACTAGCGGTAGGGACAATGAGCAGTTCTTC.

This clone came up a few times. The chain combines TRBV18 with TRBJ2-7; D may correspond to TRBD1 or TRBD2 (7 bases each). This CDR3 has 16 residues. Trimming stripped 3 bases from V and 0 bases from J, with 15 bases between. Looked up from germline, CDR1 is KGHSH and CDR2 is LQKENI. This CDR3 reads CASSPDQGGSSYEQYF. The CDR3 coding sequence is TGTGCCAGCTCACCCGACCAGGGGGGGAGCTCCTACGAGCAGTACTTC.